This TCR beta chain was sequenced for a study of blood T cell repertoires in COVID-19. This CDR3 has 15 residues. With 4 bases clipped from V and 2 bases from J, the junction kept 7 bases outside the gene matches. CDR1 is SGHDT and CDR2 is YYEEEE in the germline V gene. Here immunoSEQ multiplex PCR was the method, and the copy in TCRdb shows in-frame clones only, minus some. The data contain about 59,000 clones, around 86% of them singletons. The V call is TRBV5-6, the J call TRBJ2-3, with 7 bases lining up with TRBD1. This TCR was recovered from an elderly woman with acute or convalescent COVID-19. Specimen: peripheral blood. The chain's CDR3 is CASSVLGGNTDTQYF. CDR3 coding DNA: TGTGCCAGCAGCGTTTTAGGGGGCAACACAGATACGCAGTATTTT.